The 10 T cell receptor beta chains below were found in one sample sequenced in a study of cytomegalovirus exposure and HLA in healthy donors. Only in-frame clones appear in the TCRdb table, and some are missing; sequencing was by immunoSEQ multiplex PCR. The sample carries about 250,000 clones, more than 75% recorded once. Sequenced sample: PBMCs. The receptor source for this set is a young man in good health and CMV-seronegative.

This chain connects TRBV6-1 to TRBJ1-6, with 7 positions matching TRBD1. This CDR3 region has 14 residues. Looked up from germline, CDR1 is MNHNS and CDR2 is SASEGT. The junction had 6 bases not matched to a gene; V was cut back by 6 bases and J by 7 bases. CDR3 in DNA: TGTGCCAGCAGGAGACAGGGCCTAAATTCACCCCTCCACTTT. Residues: CASRRQGLNSPLHF.

This chain connects TRBV29-1 to TRBJ2-5, with 7 bases that match TRBD1. Germline loops: CDR1 SQVTM, CDR2 ANQGSEA. This CDR3 is built from 12 residues. V was pared by 8 bases and J by 2 bases, with 5 bases of the junction left unmatched. The CDR3 loop is CSTYRGQETQYF. The CDR3 bases are TGCAGCACGTACAGGGGACAAGAGACCCAGTACTTC.

The V and J genes are TRBV13 and TRBJ1-1; no clear D. This CDR3 contains 12 residues. Trimming shortened V by 3 bases and J by 1 base, and 3 bases separated the two germline ends. Germline V lookup: CDR1 PRHDT, CDR2 FYEKMQ (reference sequence). CDR3 amino acids: CASSLANTEAFF. CDR3 DNA sequence: TGTGCCAGCAGCTTGGCGAACACTGAAGCTTTCTTT.

V usage is TRBV7-2 and J usage is TRBJ2-3; the D is unclear. The CDR3 contains 14 residues. From germline, CDR1 is SGHTA and CDR2 FQGNSA. The V gene lost 5 bases and the J gene lost 0 bases, with 9 bases spanning the gap. For the CDR3, the DNA is TGTGCCAGCAGCCGCGAAATTAGCACAGATACGCAGTATTTT. Residues: CASSREISTDTQYF.

This chain connects TRBV2 to TRBJ1-3; TRBD1 might be the D (5 bases). Germline assignment: CDR1 SNHLY and CDR2 FYNNEI. V was shortened by 6 bases and J by 8 bases, with 17 bases between the two germline ends. This CDR3 is 14 amino acids long. In DNA, the CDR3 is TGTGCCAGCAGGGTACAGGTTACGACGGACACCATATATTTT. It yields the protein CASRVQVTTDTIYF.

The chain links TRBV30 to TRBJ2-5, with TRBD2 matching over 11 bases. V was clipped by 0 bases and J by 7 bases; unmatched bases: 10. The CDR3 covers 16 residues. CDR1 is GTSNPN and CDR2 is SVGIG in the germline V gene (reference sequence). CDR3: CAWSVLSGRAHGTQYF. The CDR3 DNA is TGTGCCTGGAGTGTTCTTAGCGGGAGGGCCCACGGGACCCAGTACTTC.

The V call is TRBV4-2, the J call TRBJ2-1; 12 nucleotides line up with TRBD1. J gave up 6 bases and V 3 bases, and 3 bases lay outside the gene matches. Germline V lookup: CDR1 LGHNA, CDR2 YNFKEQ. The CDR3 is 15 amino acids. The CDR3 sequence is CASSQPGQGANEQFF. The CDR3 bases are TGTGCCAGCAGCCAGCCGGGACAGGGGGCCAATGAGCAGTTCTTC.

This sequence joins TRBV12-5 and TRBJ2-1; TRBD1 agrees at 10 bases. The V gene's germline CDR1 is LGHNT and CDR2 FRNRAP. The junction had 16 bases not matched to a gene; V was cut back by 5 bases and J by 9 bases. The CDR3 is 17 residues long. CDR3 DNA sequence: TGTGCTAGTGGTCCGGAAGGGGACAGGGGTTTGCGGGGTGAGCAGTTCTTC. This gives the protein CASGPEGDRGLRGEQFF.

The chain employs TRBV27 and TRBJ2-7; TRBD1 matches at 8 bases. The V segment lost 7 bases and the J segment 2 bases; nucleotides outside the gene matches: 7. The CDR3 has 14 amino acids. Germline V gives CDR1 MNHEY, CDR2 SMNVEV (reference sequence). The CDR3 DNA follows: TGTGCCAGCAAATCCGGACAGGGAGCCTACGAGCAGTACTTC. Protein sequence: CASKSGQGAYEQYF.

This clone was counted a few times. The chain carries TRBV7-8 and TRBJ1-5, with 7 bases identical to TRBD1. The CDR3 runs 13 residues. V lost 5 bases and J lost 8; bases outside the gene matches: 6. The V gene's germline CDR1 is SGHVS and CDR2 FQNEAQ. This CDR3 is CASSLRGSEPQHF. The CDR3 DNA is TGTGCCAGCAGCCTCAGGGGGTCAGAGCCCCAGCATTTT.